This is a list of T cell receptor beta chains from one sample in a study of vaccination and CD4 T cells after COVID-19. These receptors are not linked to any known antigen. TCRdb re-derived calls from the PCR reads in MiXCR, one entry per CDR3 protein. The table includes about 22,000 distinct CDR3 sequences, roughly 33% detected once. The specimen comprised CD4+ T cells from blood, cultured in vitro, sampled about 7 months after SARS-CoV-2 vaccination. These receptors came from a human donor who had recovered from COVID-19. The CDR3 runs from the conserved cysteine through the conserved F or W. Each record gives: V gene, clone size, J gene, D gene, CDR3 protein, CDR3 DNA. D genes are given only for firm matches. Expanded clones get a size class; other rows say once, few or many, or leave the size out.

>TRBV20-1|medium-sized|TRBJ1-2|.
CSASFPGLEDGYTF
TGCAGTGCTAGCTTCCCGGGACTAGAGGATGGCTACACCTTC
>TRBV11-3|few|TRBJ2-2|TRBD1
CASSNRDRLGGELFF
TGTGCCAGCAGCAACCGGGACAGGCTCGGCGGGGAGCTGTTTTTT
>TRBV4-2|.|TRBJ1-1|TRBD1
CASSQDPGQGLGETEAFF
TGTGCCAGCAGCCAAGATCCGGGACAGGGTTTAGGTGAGACTGAAGCTTTCTTC
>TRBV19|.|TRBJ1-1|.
CASRAPGNTEAFF
TGTGCCAGTAGAGCACCGGGAAACACTGAAGCTTTCTTT
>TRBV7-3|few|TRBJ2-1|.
CASSLRGLSYNEQFF
TGTGCCAGCAGCTTAAGGGGCCTCTCCTACAATGAGCAGTTCTTC
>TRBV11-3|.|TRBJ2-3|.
CASLSTLGDTQYF
TGTGCCAGCCTCTCCACCCTCGGCGATACGCAGTATTTT
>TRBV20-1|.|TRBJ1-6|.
CSASSGAGVRINSPLHF
TGCAGTGCCTCATCGGGAGCGGGGGTTCGTATAAATTCACCCCTCCACTTT
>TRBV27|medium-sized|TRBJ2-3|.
CASSFRGTDTQYF
TGTGCCAGCAGTTTTCGGGGCACAGATACGCAGTATTTT
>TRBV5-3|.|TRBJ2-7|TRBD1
CAPRDQGQRTYEQYF
TGTGCCCCCCGAGACCAGGGACAGCGAACCTACGAGCAGTACTTC
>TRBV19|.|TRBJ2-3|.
CASSPFRGRGDTQYF
TGTGCCAGTAGCCCTTTCAGGGGGAGGGGAGATACGCAGTATTTT
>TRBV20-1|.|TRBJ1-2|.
CSAETANYGYTF
TGCAGTGCGGAAACGGCTAACTATGGCTACACCTTC
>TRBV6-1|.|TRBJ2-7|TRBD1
CASRRGQGYEQYF
TGTGCCAGCAGGCGGGGACAGGGCTACGAGCAGTACTTC
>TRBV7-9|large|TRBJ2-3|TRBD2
CASSRTSGGADTQYF
TGTGCCAGCAGCCGGACTAGCGGGGGGGCAGATACGCAGTATTTT
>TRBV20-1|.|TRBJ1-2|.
CSARVARVGYGYTF
TGCAGTGCTAGAGTAGCCCGGGTTGGCTATGGCTACACCTTC
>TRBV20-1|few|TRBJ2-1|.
CSASRAHEQFF
TGCAGTGCGAGCAGGGCCCATGAGCAGTTCTTC
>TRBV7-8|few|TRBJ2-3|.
CASSLAGRNTDTQYF
TGTGCCAGCAGCTTAGCAGGCCGGAACACAGATACGCAGTATTTT
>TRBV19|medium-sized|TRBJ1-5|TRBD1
CASSEWGQGGQPQHF
TGTGCCAGTAGCGAATGGGGGCAGGGGGGCCAGCCCCAGCATTTT
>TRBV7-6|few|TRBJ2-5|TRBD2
CASRPGTSGSGETQYF
TGTGCCAGCAGACCTGGGACTAGCGGGAGTGGGGAGACCCAGTACTTC
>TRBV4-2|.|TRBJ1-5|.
CASSQGIFQPQHF
TGTGCCAGCAGCCAAGGTATATTTCAGCCCCAGCATTTT
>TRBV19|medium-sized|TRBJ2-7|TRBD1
CASSRAGTGGLYEQYF
TGTGCCAGTAGTAGGGCCGGGACAGGGGGCCTCTACGAGCAGTACTTC
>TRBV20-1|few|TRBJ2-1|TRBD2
CSAAPGLAGEWQFF
TGCAGTGCCGCCCCCGGGCTAGCGGGAGAGTGGCAGTTCTTC
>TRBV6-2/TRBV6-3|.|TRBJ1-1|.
CASSPDGLNTEAFF
TGTGCCAGCAGCCCGGACGGGTTGAACACTGAAGCTTTCTTT
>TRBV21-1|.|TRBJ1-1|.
CASSTGVASTEAFF
TGTGCCAGCAGCACGGGGGTAGCGAGCACTGAAGCTTTCTTT
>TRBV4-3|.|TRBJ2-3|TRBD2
CASSQVPEAGAPDTQYF
TGCGCCAGCAGCCAAGTACCAGAGGCGGGAGCACCAGATACGCAGTATTTT